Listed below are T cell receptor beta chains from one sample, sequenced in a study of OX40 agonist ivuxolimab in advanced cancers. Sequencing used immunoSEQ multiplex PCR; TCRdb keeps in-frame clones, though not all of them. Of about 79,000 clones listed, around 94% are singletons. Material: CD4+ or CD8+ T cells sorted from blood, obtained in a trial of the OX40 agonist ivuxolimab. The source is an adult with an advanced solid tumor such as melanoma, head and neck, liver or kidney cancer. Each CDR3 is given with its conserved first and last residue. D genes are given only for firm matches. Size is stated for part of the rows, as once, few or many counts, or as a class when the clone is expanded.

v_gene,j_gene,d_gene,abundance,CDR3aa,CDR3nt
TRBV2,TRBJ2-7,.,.,CASRGGYYEQYF,TGTGCCAGCAGGGGCGGCTACTACGAGCAGTACTTC
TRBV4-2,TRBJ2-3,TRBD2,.,CASSSGGPTDTQYF,TGTGCCAGCAGCTCGGGGGGGCCCACAGATACGCAGTATTTT
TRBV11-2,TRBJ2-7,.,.,CASSLTRGPDYEQYF,TGTGCCAGCAGCTTAACCCGCGGGCCAGACTACGAGCAGTACTTC
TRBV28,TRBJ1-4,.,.,CASSFGQSYEKLFF,TGTGCCAGCAGTTTTGGCCAGTCCTATGAAAAACTGTTTTTT
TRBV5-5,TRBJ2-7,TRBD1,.,CASSSGTGATYEQYF,TGTGCCAGCAGCTCCGGGACAGGGGCGACCTACGAGCAGTACTTC
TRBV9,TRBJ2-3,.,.,CASSPWGTDTQYF,TGTGCCAGCTCACCATGGGGGACAGATACGCAGTATTTT
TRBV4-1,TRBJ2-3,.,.,CASSQGGGSGSTDTQYF,TGCGCCAGCAGCCAAGGCGGCGGGTCTGGTAGCACAGATACGCAGTATTTT
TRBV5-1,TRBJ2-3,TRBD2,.,CASSRSGTSTDTQYF,TGCGCCAGCAGCCGTAGCGGGACTAGCACAGATACGCAGTATTTT
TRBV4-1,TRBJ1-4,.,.,CASSQVGLEEKLFF,TGCGCCAGCAGCCAAGTTGGTTTAGAGGAAAAACTGTTTTTT
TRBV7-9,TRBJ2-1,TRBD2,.,CASSLTPGLAGEYNEQFF,TGTGCCAGCAGCTTAACCCCGGGACTAGCGGGAGAGTACAATGAGCAGTTCTTC
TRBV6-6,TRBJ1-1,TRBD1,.,CASRETGENTEAFF,TGTGCCAGCAGAGAAACAGGGGAGAACACTGAAGCTTTCTTT
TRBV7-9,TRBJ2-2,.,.,CASSLGTGELFF,TGTGCCAGCAGCTTGGGCACCGGGGAGCTGTTTTTT
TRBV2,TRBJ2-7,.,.,CASRTYYEQYF,TGTGCCAGTCGTACATACTACGAGCAGTACTTC
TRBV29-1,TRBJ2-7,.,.,CSVGSGRSYEQYF,TGCAGCGTTGGGTCAGGGAGATCCTACGAGCAGTACTTC
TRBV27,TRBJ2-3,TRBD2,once,CASGVPLTSGVTDTQYF,TGTGCCAGCGGAGTCCCTCTCACTAGCGGGGTAACAGATACGCAGTATTTT
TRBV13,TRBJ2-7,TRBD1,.,CASSLGPPGQGLNEQYF,TGTGCCAGCAGCTTAGGTCCCCCGGGACAGGGACTAAACGAGCAGTACTTC
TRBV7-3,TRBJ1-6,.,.,CASSLMGTGRSPLHF,TGTGCCAGCAGCTTAATGGGGACGGGCCGATCACCCCTCCACTTT
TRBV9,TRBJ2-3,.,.,CASSEWGPPTDTQYF,TGTGCCAGCAGCGAATGGGGGCCTCCGACAGATACGCAGTATTTT
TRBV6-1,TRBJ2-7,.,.,CASRETPSYEQYF,TGTGCCAGCAGAGAGACACCCTCCTACGAGCAGTACTTC
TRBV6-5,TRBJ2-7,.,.,CASGAGPSYEQYF,TGTGCCAGCGGCGCGGGTCCATCCTACGAGCAGTACTTC
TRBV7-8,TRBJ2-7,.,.,CASSLGGAAEQYF,TGTGCCAGCAGCTTAGGTGGAGCGGCCGAGCAGTACTTC
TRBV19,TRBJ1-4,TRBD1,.,CASSSPTGGDEKLFF,TGTGCCAGTAGTAGCCCCACAGGGGGGGATGAAAAACTGTTTTTT
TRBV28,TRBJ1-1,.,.,CASSLMDSDYTSTEAFF,TGTGCCAGCAGTTTGATGGACAGCGATTACACGAGCACTGAAGCTTTCTTT
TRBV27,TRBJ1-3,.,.,CASSPGQSGLGDTIYF,TGTGCCAGCAGTCCCGGACAGTCTGGGCTGGGGGACACCATATATTTT
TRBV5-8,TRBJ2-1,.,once,CASSLGEQFF,TGTGCCAGCAGCTTAGGAGAGCAGTTCTTC
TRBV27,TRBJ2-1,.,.,CASSLYGAGQFF,TGTGCCAGCAGTTTATATGGGGCTGGGCAGTTCTTC
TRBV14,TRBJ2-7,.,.,CASSGDFSYEQYF,TGTGCCAGCAGCGGGGACTTCTCCTACGAGCAGTACTTC
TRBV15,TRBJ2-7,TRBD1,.,CATSRVGTGIHEQYF,TGTGCCACCAGCAGGGTTGGGACAGGGATCCACGAGCAGTACTTC
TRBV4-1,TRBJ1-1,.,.,CASRRNMNTEAFF,TGCGCCAGCCGTAGAAACATGAACACTGAAGCTTTCTTT
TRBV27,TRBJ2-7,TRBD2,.,CASSKTSGYPKEQYF,TGTGCCAGCAGTAAGACTAGCGGGTACCCAAAGGAGCAGTACTTC
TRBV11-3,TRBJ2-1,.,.,CASSLEVEGLPGHNEQFF,TGTGCCAGCAGCTTAGAAGTGGAGGGACTCCCGGGGCACAATGAGCAGTTCTTC
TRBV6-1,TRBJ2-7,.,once,CASSDRQEFYEQYF,TGTGCCAGCAGTGACCGTCAGGAGTTCTACGAGCAGTACTTC
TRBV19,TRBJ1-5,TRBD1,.,CASSPGTASNQPQHF,TGTGCCAGTAGTCCAGGGACAGCAAGCAATCAGCCCCAGCATTTT
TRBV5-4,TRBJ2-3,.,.,CASSTGLHTDTQYF,TGTGCCAGCAGCACTGGACTACACACAGATACGCAGTATTTT
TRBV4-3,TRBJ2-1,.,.,CASSQDFAGLYNEQFF,TGCGCCAGCAGCCAAGATTTCGCGGGACTGTACAATGAGCAGTTCTTC
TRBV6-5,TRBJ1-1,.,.,CASSYYRSSETEAFF,TGTGCCAGCAGTTACTACAGGTCCTCGGAAACTGAAGCTTTCTTT
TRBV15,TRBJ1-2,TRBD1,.,CATSGRQGKEDYGYTF,TGTGCCACCAGCGGGAGACAGGGGAAGGAGGACTATGGCTACACCTTC
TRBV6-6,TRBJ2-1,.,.,CASSLANEYNEQFF,TGTGCCAGCAGCCTAGCAAACGAGTACAATGAGCAGTTCTTC
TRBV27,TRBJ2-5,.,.,CASSLTLMESETQYF,TGTGCCAGCAGTTTAACCCTAATGGAGTCAGAGACCCAGTACTTC
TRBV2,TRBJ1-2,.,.,CASKGGPYGYTF,TGTGCCAGCAAAGGCGGACCCTATGGCTACACCTTC
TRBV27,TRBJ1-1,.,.,CASSLSGTPNEAFF,TGTGCCAGCAGTTTATCTGGGACCCCAAACGAAGCTTTCTTT
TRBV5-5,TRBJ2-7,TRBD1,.,CASSLEQGAYEQYF,TGTGCCAGCAGCTTGGAGCAGGGGGCTTACGAGCAGTACTTC
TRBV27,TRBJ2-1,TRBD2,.,CASSPRAGDEQFF,TGTGCCAGCAGCCCACGGGCGGGGGATGAGCAGTTCTTC
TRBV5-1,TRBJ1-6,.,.,CASSLADSNSPLHF,TGCGCCAGCAGCTTGGCAGACAGTAATTCACCCCTCCACTTT
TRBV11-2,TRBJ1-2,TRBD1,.,CASSPGTGNYGYTF,TGTGCCAGCAGCCCAGGGACAGGGAACTATGGCTACACCTTC
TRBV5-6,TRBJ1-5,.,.,CASSLATTREQPQHF,TGTGCCAGCAGCCTCGCGACAACCCGGGAACAGCCCCAGCATTTT
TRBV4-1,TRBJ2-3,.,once,CASDLGGTDTQYF,TGCGCCAGCGACCTAGGGGGCACAGATACGCAGTATTTT
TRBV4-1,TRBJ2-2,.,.,CASSPQTGYTGELFF,TGCGCCAGCAGCCCACAGACAGGATACACCGGGGAGCTGTTTTTT
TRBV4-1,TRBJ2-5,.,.,CASSHNARDQETQYF,TGCGCCAGCAGCCACAACGCCAGGGACCAAGAGACCCAGTACTTC
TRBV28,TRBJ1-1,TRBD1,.,CASSSQWTGNTEAFF,TGTGCCAGCAGTTCCCAGTGGACAGGGAACACTGAAGCTTTCTTT
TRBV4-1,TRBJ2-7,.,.,CASSQDHGGLYEQYF,TGCGCCAGCAGCCAAGATCATGGAGGGCTCTACGAGCAGTACTTC
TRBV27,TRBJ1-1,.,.,CASSSRGGTEAFF,TGTGCCAGCAGTTCCCGAGGTGGCACTGAAGCTTTCTTT
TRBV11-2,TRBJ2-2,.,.,CASSLAASTGELFF,TGTGCCAGCAGCTTAGCGGCTAGTACCGGGGAGCTGTTTTTT
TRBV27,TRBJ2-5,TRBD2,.,CASSQTSGGAETQYF,TGTGCCAGCAGTCAGACTAGCGGGGGGGCAGAGACCCAGTACTTC
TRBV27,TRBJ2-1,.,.,CASSTRAAYNEQFF,TGTGCCAGCAGTACCCGGGCCGCCTACAATGAGCAGTTCTTC
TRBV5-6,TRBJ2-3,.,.,CASGKDTQYF,TGTGCCAGCGGGAAAGATACGCAGTATTTT
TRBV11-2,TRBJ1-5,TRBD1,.,CASSPGTGLPQPQHF,TGTGCCAGCAGCCCCGGGACAGGGCTGCCTCAGCCCCAGCATTTT